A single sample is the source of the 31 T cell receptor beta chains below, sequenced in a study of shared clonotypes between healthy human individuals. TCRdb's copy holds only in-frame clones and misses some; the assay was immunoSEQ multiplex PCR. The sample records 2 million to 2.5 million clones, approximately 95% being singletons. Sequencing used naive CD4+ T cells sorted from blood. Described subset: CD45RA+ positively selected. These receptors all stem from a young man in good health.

CDR3 region: CASSSIGTDTQYF. The CDR3 DNA reads TGTGCCAGCAGTAGCATCGGAACGGATACGCAGTATTTT. The chain is built from TRBV6-6 and TRBJ2-3; no firm D call. The CDR3 runs to 13 residues. Germline assignment: CDR1 MNHNY and CDR2 SVGAGI (reference sequence). The V end was cut by 5 bases, the J end by 6 bases, with 12 bases between.

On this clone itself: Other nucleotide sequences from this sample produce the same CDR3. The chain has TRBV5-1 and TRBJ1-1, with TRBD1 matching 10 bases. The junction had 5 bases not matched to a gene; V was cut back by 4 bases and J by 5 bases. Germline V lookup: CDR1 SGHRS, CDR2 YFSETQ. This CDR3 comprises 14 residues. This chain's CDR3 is CASSPDRGGTEAFF. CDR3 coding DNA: TGCGCCAGCAGCCCGGACAGGGGGGGAACTGAAGCTTTCTTT.

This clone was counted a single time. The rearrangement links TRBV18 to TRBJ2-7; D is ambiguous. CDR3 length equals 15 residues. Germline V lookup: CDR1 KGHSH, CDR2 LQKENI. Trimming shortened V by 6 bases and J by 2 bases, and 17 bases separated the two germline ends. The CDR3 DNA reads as TGTGCCAGCTCGGTAGGCTTGGACCAGACCTACGAGCAGTACTTC. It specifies CASSVGLDQTYEQYF.

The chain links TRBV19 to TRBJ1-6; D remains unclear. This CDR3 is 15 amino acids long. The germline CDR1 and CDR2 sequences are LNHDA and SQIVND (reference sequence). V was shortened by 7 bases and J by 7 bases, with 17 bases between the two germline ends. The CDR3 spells CASTRGPGWNSPLHF. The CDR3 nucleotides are TGTGCCAGTACCAGAGGCCCAGGCTGGAATTCACCCCTCCACTTT. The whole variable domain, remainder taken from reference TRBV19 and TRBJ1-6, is DGGITQSPKYLFRKEGQNVTLSCEQNLNHDAMYWYRQDPGQGLRLIYYSQIVNDFQKGDIAEGYSVSREKKESFPLTVTSAQKNPTAFYLCASTRGPGWNSPLHFGNGTRLTVT.

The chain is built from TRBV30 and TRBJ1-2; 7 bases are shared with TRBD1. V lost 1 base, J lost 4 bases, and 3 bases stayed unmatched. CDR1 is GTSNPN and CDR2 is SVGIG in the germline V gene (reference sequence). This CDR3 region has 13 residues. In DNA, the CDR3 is TGTGCCTGGAGTGAGGGACAGCCCTATGGCTACACCTTC. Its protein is CAWSEGQPYGYTF. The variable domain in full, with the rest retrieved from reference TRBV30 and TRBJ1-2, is SQTIHQWPATLVQPVGSPLSLECTVEGTSNPNLYWYRQAAGRGLQLLFYSVGIGQISSEVPQNLSASRPQDRQFILSSKKLLLSDSGFYLCAWSEGQPYGYTFGSGTRLTVV.

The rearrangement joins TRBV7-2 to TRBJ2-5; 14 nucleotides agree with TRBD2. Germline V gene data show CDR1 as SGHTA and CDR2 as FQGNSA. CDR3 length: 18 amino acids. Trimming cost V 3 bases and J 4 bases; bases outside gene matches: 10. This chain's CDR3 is CASSFLGLAGGGGETQYF. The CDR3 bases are TGTGCCAGCAGCTTCCTAGGACTAGCGGGGGGTGGCGGAGAGACCCAGTACTTC.

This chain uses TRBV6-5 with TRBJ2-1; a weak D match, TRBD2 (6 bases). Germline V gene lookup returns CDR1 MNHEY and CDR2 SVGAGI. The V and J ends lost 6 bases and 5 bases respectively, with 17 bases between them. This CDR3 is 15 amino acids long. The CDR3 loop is CASSHAGLGNNEQFF. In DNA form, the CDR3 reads TGTGCCAGCAGCCACGCGGGGCTTGGGAACAATGAGCAGTTCTTC.

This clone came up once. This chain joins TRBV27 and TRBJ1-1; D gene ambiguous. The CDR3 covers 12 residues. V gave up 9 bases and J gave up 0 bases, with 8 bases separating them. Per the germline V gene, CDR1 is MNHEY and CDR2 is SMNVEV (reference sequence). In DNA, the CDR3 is TGTGCCAGGCCTTGGCTGAACACTGAAGCTTTCTTT. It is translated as CARPWLNTEAFF.

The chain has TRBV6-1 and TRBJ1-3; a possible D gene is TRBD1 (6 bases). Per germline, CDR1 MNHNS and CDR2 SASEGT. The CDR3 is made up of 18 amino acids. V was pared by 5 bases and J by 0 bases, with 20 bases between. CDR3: CASSQGGGGQSSGNTIYF. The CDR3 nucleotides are TGTGCCAGCAGTCAAGGGGGTGGGGGTCAATCCTCTGGAAACACCATATATTTT.

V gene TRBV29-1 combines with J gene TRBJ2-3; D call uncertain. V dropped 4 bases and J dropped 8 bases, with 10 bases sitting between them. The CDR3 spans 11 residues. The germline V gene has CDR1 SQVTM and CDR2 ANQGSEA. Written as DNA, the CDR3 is TGCAGCGTTGTGCGGCTTTCTACGCAGTATTTT. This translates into CSVVRLSTQYF.

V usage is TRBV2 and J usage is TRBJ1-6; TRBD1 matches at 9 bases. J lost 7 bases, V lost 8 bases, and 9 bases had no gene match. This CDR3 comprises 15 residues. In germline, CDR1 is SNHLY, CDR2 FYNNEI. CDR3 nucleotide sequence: TGTGCCAGCTCGATCCCAACAGGGGGCAATTCACCCCTCCACTTT. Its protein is CASSIPTGGNSPLHF.

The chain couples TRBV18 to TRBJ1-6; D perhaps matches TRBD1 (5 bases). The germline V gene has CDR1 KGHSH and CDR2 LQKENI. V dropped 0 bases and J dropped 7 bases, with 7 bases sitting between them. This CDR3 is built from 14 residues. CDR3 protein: CASSPPGLNSPLHF. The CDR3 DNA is TGTGCCAGCTCACCACCGGGACTAAATTCACCCCTCCACTTT.

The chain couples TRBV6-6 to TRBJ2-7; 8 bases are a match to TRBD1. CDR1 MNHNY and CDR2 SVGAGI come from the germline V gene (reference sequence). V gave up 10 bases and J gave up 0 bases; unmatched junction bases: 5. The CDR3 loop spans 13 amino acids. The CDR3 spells CATKGQASYEQYF. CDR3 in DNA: TGTGCCACGAAGGGACAGGCCTCCTACGAGCAGTACTTC.

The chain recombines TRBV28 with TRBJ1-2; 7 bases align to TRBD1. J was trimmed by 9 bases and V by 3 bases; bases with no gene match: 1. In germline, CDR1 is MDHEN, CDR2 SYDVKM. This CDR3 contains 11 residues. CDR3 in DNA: TGTGCCAGCAGTTTGGGACAGCGCTACACCTTC. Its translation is CASSLGQRYTF.

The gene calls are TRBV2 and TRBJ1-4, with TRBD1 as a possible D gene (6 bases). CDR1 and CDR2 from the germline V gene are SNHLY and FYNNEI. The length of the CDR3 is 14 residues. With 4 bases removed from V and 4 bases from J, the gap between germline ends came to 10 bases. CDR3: CASSGGRGNEKLFF. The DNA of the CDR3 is TGTGCCAGCAGTGGGGGGCGAGGTAATGAAAAACTGTTTTTT.

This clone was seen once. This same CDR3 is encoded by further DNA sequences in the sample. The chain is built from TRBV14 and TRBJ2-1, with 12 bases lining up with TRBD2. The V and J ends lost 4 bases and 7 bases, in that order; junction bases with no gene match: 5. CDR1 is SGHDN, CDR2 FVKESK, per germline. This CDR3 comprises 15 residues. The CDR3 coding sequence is TGTGCCAGCAGCCCAGGACTAGCGGGAAGGAATGAGCAGTTCTTC. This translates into CASSPGLAGRNEQFF.

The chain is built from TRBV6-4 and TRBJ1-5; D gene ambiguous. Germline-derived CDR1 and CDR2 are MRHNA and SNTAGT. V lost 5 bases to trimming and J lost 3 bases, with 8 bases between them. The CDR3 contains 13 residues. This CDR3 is CASSLDPNQPQHF. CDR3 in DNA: TGTGCCAGCAGTCTTGACCCCAATCAGCCCCAGCATTTT.

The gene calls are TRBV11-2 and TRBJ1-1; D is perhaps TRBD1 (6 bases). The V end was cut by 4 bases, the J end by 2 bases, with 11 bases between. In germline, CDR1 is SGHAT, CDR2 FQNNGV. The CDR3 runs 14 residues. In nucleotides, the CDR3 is TGTGCCAGCAGCTCCACGGACAGCAACACTGAAGCTTTCTTT. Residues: CASSSTDSNTEAFF.

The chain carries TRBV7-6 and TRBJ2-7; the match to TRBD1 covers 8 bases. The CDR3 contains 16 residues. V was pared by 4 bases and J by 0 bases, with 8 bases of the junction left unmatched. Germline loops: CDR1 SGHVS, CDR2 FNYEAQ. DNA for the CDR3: TGTGCCAGCAGCTCCCTTGAAGGGACAGGCTCCTACGAGCAGTACTTC. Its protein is CASSSLEGTGSYEQYF.

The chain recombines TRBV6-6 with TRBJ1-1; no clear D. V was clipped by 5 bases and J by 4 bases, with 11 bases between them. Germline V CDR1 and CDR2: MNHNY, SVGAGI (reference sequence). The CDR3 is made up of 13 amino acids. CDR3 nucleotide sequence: TGTGCCAGCAGTGCGCAGGACCGCACTGAAGCTTTCTTT. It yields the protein CASSAQDRTEAFF.

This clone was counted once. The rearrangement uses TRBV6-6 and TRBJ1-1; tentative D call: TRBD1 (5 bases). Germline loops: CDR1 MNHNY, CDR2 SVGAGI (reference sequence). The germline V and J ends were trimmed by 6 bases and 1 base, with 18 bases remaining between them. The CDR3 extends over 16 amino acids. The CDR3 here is CASSRFWGEGNTEAFF. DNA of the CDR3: TGTGCCAGCAGCCGCTTTTGGGGCGAGGGGAACACTGAAGCTTTCTTT.

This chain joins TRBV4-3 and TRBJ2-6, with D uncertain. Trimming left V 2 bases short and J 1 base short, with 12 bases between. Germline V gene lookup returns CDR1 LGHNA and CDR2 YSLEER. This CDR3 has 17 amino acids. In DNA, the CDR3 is TGCGCCAGCAGCCAATTTCACAGCCCGTCTGGGGCCAACGTCCTGACTTTC. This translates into CASSQFHSPSGANVLTF.

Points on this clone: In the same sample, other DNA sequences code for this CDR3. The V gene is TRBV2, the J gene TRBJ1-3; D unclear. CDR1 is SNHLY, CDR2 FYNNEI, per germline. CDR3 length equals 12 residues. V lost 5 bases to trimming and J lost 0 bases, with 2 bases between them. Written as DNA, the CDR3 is TGTGCCAGCAGTCCCTCTGGAAACACCATATATTTT. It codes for CASSPSGNTIYF.

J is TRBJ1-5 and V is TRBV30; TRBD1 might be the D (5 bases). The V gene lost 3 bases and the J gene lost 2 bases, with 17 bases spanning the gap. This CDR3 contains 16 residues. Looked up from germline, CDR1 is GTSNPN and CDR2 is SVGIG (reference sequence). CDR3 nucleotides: TGTGCCTGGAGCTCCGGGCCAACGGGGGGCAATCAGCCCCAGCATTTT. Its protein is CAWSSGPTGGNQPQHF.

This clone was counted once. The CDR3 here is CASSPSTATNEKLFF. The DNA for the CDR3 is TGTGCCAGCAGCCCCTCGACAGCAACTAATGAAAAACTGTTTTTT. This rearrangement joins TRBV5-4 to TRBJ1-4; D possibly corresponds to TRBD1 (5 bases). Between the trimmed V and J ends, which lost 4 bases and 0 bases, there was a span of 10 bases. Germline assignment: CDR1 SGHNT and CDR2 YYREEE (reference sequence). The CDR3 is made up of 15 amino acids.

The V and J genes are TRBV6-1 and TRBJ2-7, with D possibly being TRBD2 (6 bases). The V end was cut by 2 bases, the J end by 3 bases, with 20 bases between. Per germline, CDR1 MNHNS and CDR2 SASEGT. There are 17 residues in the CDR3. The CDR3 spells CASSEIAVGLKVYEQYF. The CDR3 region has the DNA TGTGCCAGCAGTGAAATCGCTGTGGGACTGAAGGTCTACGAGCAGTACTTC.

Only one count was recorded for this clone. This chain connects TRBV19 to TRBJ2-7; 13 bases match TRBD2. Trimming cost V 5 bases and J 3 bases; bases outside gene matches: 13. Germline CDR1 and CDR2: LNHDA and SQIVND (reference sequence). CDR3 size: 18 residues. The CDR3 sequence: CASSFAGTSGITGYEQYF. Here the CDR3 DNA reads TGTGCCAGTAGTTTCGCCGGGACTAGCGGGATAACAGGCTACGAGCAGTACTTC.

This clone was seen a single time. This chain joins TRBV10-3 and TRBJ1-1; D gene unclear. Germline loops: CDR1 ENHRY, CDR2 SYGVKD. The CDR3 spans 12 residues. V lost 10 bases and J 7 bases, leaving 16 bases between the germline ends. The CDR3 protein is CATSGHPGEAFF. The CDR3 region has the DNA TGTGCCACCTCAGGCCATCCAGGTGAAGCTTTCTTT.

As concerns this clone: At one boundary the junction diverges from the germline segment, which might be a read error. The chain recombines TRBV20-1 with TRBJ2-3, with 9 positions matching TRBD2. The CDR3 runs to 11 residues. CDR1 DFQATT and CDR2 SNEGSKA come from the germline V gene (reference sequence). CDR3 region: CSARAVSGSHF. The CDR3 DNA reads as TGCAGTGCTAGAGCCGTTAGCGGGAGCCATTTT.

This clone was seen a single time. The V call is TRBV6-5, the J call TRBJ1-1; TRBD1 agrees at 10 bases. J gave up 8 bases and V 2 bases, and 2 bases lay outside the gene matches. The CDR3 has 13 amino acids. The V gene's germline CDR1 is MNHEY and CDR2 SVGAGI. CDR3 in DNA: TGTGCCAGCAGTTACGAGACAGGGGGCGAAGCTTTCTTT. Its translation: CASSYETGGEAFF.

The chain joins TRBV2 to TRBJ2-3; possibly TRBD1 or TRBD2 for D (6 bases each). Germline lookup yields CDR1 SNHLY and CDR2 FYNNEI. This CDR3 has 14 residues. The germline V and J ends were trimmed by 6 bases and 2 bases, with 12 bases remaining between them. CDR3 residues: CASSAGHLTDTQYF. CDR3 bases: TGTGCCAGCAGCGCGGGACACCTCACAGATACGCAGTATTTT.